The sequence of this T cell receptor beta chain was determined in a study of human T cells and chemical hapten exposure. In the study overall: There were weekly diphenylcyclopropenone doses to the scalp for patients throughout the approximately 25-week study.

Stated time point: patch test 3, about 24 weeks after DPC sensitization. Regarding treatment: therapeutic diphenylcyclopropenone sensitization with weekly scalp DPC. This clonotype was recorded a few times. TCRdb re-called the RACE reads through MiXCR, storing one row per CDR3 protein. The data show 50,000 to 60,000 distinct CDR3 sequences, roughly an eighth seen once. Germline V CDR1 and CDR2: MDHEN, SYDVKM. Trimming left V 3 bases short and J 5 bases short, with 11 bases between. There are 14 residues in the CDR3. The V and J genes are TRBV28 and TRBJ1-5; perhaps TRBD1 as D (5 bases). Sequenced here: whole blood, sampled in connection with sensitization to the hapten diphenylcyclopropenone (DPC). The receptor's source is a man aged 25-45 years with alopecia areata. Some clones in this sample may be carry-over from other donors' samples. Written as DNA, the CDR3 is TGTGCCAGCAGTTTGAGACGGGGGGATCAGCCCCAGCATTTT. The encoded protein is CASSLRRGDQPQHF. Based on the CDR3 plus reference TRBV28 and TRBJ1-5, the full variable domain is DVKVTQSSRYLVKRTGEKVFLECVQDMDHENMFWYRQDPGLGLRLIYFSYDVKMKEKGDIPEGYSVSREKKERFSLILESASTNQTSMYLCASSLRRGDQPQHFGDGTRLSIL.